Listed below are T cell receptor beta chains from one sample, sequenced in a study of T cell changes during pregnancy in multiple sclerosis. This table comes from immunoSEQ multiplex PCR, and its TCRdb copy is limited to in-frame clones, with some not included. The sample yields 100,000 or so clones, 85% to 95% seen once. The sequences come from peripheral blood, collected before pregnancy. All receptors derive from a female donor with multiple sclerosis, enrolled in a pregnancy study. The CDR3 runs from the conserved cysteine through the conserved F or W. Fields, in order: D gene, clone size, V gene, CDR3 protein. A D gene is named only where the DNA matches it firmly. Not every row has a clone size; where given, it reads once, few, many or a size class.

D gene: TRBD1
clone size: -
V gene: TRBV9
CDR3 protein: CASSLPLTRGLDYGYTF

D gene: TRBD1
clone size: -
V gene: TRBV28
CDR3 protein: CASRSPATGGSEAFF

D gene: TRBD1
clone size: -
V gene: TRBV6-1
CDR3 protein: CASRTGGPYNEQFF

D gene: -
clone size: -
V gene: TRBV19
CDR3 protein: CASSMGITYEQYF

D gene: TRBD2
clone size: -
V gene: TRBV4-1
CDR3 protein: CASSFSGNRNEQYF

D gene: -
clone size: once
V gene: TRBV7-9
CDR3 protein: CASRWGDTIMNTEAFF

D gene: -
clone size: -
V gene: TRBV2
CDR3 protein: CASSFRGSGNTIYF

D gene: -
clone size: -
V gene: TRBV19
CDR3 protein: CASSIRDEQFF

D gene: -
clone size: -
V gene: TRBV10-3
CDR3 protein: CAISESGVTDTQYF

D gene: -
clone size: -
V gene: TRBV5-1
CDR3 protein: CASSLAPSSKPQHF

D gene: -
clone size: -
V gene: TRBV6-5
CDR3 protein: CASSYSRDINYEQYF

D gene: -
clone size: -
V gene: TRBV29-1
CDR3 protein: CSVGNYKFF

D gene: -
clone size: few
V gene: TRBV6-1
CDR3 protein: CAIEGGTHYGYTF

D gene: TRBD2
clone size: -
V gene: TRBV7-8
CDR3 protein: CASSLRGDTGELFF

D gene: -
clone size: -
V gene: TRBV5-6
CDR3 protein: CASSLSAGKYGYTF

D gene: -
clone size: once
V gene: TRBV28
CDR3 protein: CASNPAGIMNTEAFF

D gene: TRBD1
clone size: -
V gene: TRBV4-3
CDR3 protein: CASSQSTTGAAAMAFF

D gene: -
clone size: -
V gene: TRBV27
CDR3 protein: CASTTQGFIGTDTQYF

D gene: -
clone size: -
V gene: TRBV27
CDR3 protein: CASREGGANEQFF

D gene: TRBD1
clone size: -
V gene: TRBV2
CDR3 protein: CASKDRGSYADTQYF

D gene: -
clone size: -
V gene: TRBV7-9
CDR3 protein: CASSPRPQGAYEQYF

D gene: TRBD1
clone size: once
V gene: TRBV7-2
CDR3 protein: CASSQGALLGTEAFF

D gene: -
clone size: -
V gene: TRBV5-4
CDR3 protein: CASSLGPDGYEQYF

D gene: TRBD2
clone size: -
V gene: TRBV5-1
CDR3 protein: CASSTGLAATSNTGELFF

D gene: -
clone size: -
V gene: TRBV29-1
CDR3 protein: CSVEREGSYEQYF

D gene: TRBD2
clone size: -
V gene: TRBV9
CDR3 protein: CASSGPSGKEAKNIQYF

D gene: -
clone size: -
V gene: TRBV13
CDR3 protein: CASSSGDGAVGAEAFF

D gene: -
clone size: -
V gene: TRBV5-1
CDR3 protein: CASSSRNQETQYF

D gene: -
clone size: -
V gene: TRBV19
CDR3 protein: CASTVRGRNYGYTF

D gene: TRBD1
clone size: -
V gene: TRBV6-5
CDR3 protein: CASQGAGEQYF

D gene: -
clone size: -
V gene: TRBV11-2
CDR3 protein: CASSWTSEYEQYF

D gene: -
clone size: -
V gene: TRBV6-4
CDR3 protein: CASSRENGGELFF

D gene: TRBD2
clone size: -
V gene: TRBV2
CDR3 protein: CASSEAGGVETQYF

D gene: -
clone size: -
V gene: TRBV27
CDR3 protein: CASTPKGADYNEQFF

D gene: -
clone size: few
V gene: TRBV6-1
CDR3 protein: CASSATFSGTRPYEQYF

D gene: -
clone size: -
V gene: TRBV19
CDR3 protein: CASSSGKNTEAFF

D gene: -
clone size: -
V gene: TRBV11-2
CDR3 protein: CASSPHAPRQINSYEQYF

D gene: -
clone size: -
V gene: TRBV30
CDR3 protein: CAWSPGEDTQYF